These T cell receptor beta chains were read from a single sample in a study of regulatory T cells in long-lasting Graves disease. MiXCR was run by TCRdb on the multiplex PCR reads, yielding one entry per CDR3 protein. The sample includes some 200,000 distinct CDR3 sequences, roughly a fifth of them seen just once. Another study also made use of these data, one on T cells in Graves' hyperthyroidism and ophthalmopathy.

Here the sequenced sample was peripheral blood mononuclear cells (PBMCs), taken at new diagnosis, from a patient treated with antithyroid drugs. The receptors shown here come from a woman aged 25 to 39 with Graves disease. Both conserved end residues are part of each CDR3. Fields, in order: D gene, J gene, clone size, V gene, CDR3 DNA, CDR3 protein. A D gene is named only where the DNA matches it firmly. The size field is filled for only some rows; it gives once, few, many or a size class.

d_call: -
j_call: TRBJ2-4
clone_size: many
v_call: TRBV12-3/TRBV12-4
cdr3_nt: TGTGCCAGCAGTTTAGGGGGAGAAACCCAAAACATTCAGTACTTC
cdr3_aa: CASSLGGETQNIQYF

d_call: -
j_call: TRBJ1-2
clone_size: many
v_call: TRBV28
cdr3_nt: TGTGCCACTCTCCCCGGTTACATCTCCCCAAGCTATGGCTACACCTTC
cdr3_aa: CATLPGYISPSYGYTF

d_call: -
j_call: TRBJ1-2
clone_size: many
v_call: TRBV11-1
cdr3_nt: TGTGCCAGCAGCCCTTCGACAGAAATCAACTATGGCTACACCTTC
cdr3_aa: CASSPSTEINYGYTF

d_call: -
j_call: TRBJ2-3
clone_size: many
v_call: TRBV30
cdr3_nt: TGTGCCTGGAGCGCCCGGTCATCTGTTACGCAGTATTTT
cdr3_aa: CAWSARSSVTQYF

d_call: -
j_call: TRBJ1-1
clone_size: many
v_call: TRBV14
cdr3_nt: TGTGCCAGCAGCCAAGATCAAGGGAAGGGGGACACTGAAGCTTTCTTT
cdr3_aa: CASSQDQGKGDTEAFF

d_call: TRBD1
j_call: TRBJ2-7
clone_size: many
v_call: TRBV4-1
cdr3_nt: TGCGCCAGCAGCCAAGAAGAGGGGGCGAGGTCCTACGAGCAGTACTTC
cdr3_aa: CASSQEEGARSYEQYF

d_call: TRBD2
j_call: TRBJ2-3
clone_size: many
v_call: TRBV20-1
cdr3_nt: TGCAGTCCGCATCTAGCGGGAGTTGGAGATACGCAGTATTTT
cdr3_aa: CSPHLAGVGDTQYF

d_call: -
j_call: TRBJ2-1
clone_size: -
v_call: TRBV2
cdr3_nt: TGTGCCAGCAGTGAAGCAGGTCCGCTAGGGGCTGAGCAGTTCTTC
cdr3_aa: CASSEAGPLGAEQFF

d_call: -
j_call: TRBJ2-3
clone_size: many
v_call: TRBV11-2
cdr3_nt: TGTGCCAGCAGCTTAGATTGGGTGGTGGGCCCAGATACGCAGTATTTT
cdr3_aa: CASSLDWVVGPDTQYF

d_call: -
j_call: TRBJ2-7
clone_size: many
v_call: TRBV15
cdr3_nt: TGTGCCACCAGCAGAGGTAACGGGGAGCAGTACTTC
cdr3_aa: CATSRGNGEQYF

d_call: TRBD1
j_call: TRBJ2-5
clone_size: many
v_call: TRBV6-2/TRBV6-3
cdr3_nt: TGTGCCAGCAGGGCCAGGGGGCGTGAGACCCAGTACTTC
cdr3_aa: CASRARGRETQYF

d_call: -
j_call: TRBJ2-7
clone_size: -
v_call: TRBV12-3/TRBV12-4
cdr3_nt: TGTGCCAGCAGCCCTTCCGGTTGGAGGGCAGGCTACGAGCAGTACTTC
cdr3_aa: CASSPSGWRAGYEQYF

d_call: TRBD2
j_call: TRBJ2-5
clone_size: many
v_call: TRBV7-7
cdr3_nt: TGTGCTAGCAGCCCAAGCGGGGGCGCGGGGACCCAGTACTTC
cdr3_aa: CASSPSGGAGTQYF

d_call: -
j_call: TRBJ1-2
clone_size: many
v_call: TRBV7-9
cdr3_nt: TGTGCCAGCAGCGCGATCTATGGCTACACCTTC
cdr3_aa: CASSAIYGYTF

d_call: -
j_call: TRBJ1-6
clone_size: many
v_call: TRBV6-5
cdr3_nt: TGTGCCAGCAGTTCCAGGGGTAGCTCCTATAATTCACCCCTCCACTTT
cdr3_aa: CASSSRGSSYNSPLHF

d_call: -
j_call: TRBJ1-1
clone_size: -
v_call: TRBV6-1
cdr3_nt: TGTGCCAGCAAGGTTCAGCCGAACACTGAAGCTTTCTTT
cdr3_aa: CASKVQPNTEAFF

d_call: -
j_call: TRBJ1-5
clone_size: many
v_call: TRBV2
cdr3_nt: TGTGCCAGCAACCCCTGGGGGGCCGATCAGCCCCAGCATTTT
cdr3_aa: CASNPWGADQPQHF

d_call: -
j_call: TRBJ1-2
clone_size: many
v_call: TRBV2
cdr3_nt: TGTGCCAGCAGTGAGATAGGGGGGAAGGCTAACTATGGCTACACCTTC
cdr3_aa: CASSEIGGKANYGYTF

d_call: -
j_call: TRBJ2-3
clone_size: -
v_call: TRBV24-1
cdr3_nt: TGTGCCACCACCGGCGACACAGATACGCAGTATTTT
cdr3_aa: CATTGDTDTQYF

d_call: -
j_call: TRBJ1-1
clone_size: many
v_call: TRBV18
cdr3_nt: TGTGCCAGCTCACAGAGCGGAGGAGGAACTGAAGCTTTCTTT
cdr3_aa: CASSQSGGGTEAFF

d_call: TRBD1
j_call: TRBJ1-1
clone_size: few
v_call: TRBV5-1
cdr3_nt: TGCGCCAGCAGCTTGGCAGGGGGGGACACTGAAGCTTTCTTT
cdr3_aa: CASSLAGGDTEAFF

d_call: -
j_call: TRBJ2-1
clone_size: many
v_call: TRBV11-2
cdr3_nt: TGTGCCAGCAGCTTGAGGCGAAACTCCTACAATGAGCAGTTCTTC
cdr3_aa: CASSLRRNSYNEQFF

d_call: TRBD1
j_call: TRBJ1-2
clone_size: many
v_call: TRBV28
cdr3_nt: TGTGCCAGCAGCAGCCTAGGACAGGCCTTTGGGGGCACCTTC
cdr3_aa: CASSSLGQAFGGTF

d_call: -
j_call: TRBJ1-2
clone_size: many
v_call: TRBV12-3/TRBV12-4
cdr3_nt: TGTGCCAGCAGTTTATATAGCCGTTCTTCCTCAAACGAGAACTATGGCTACACCTTC
cdr3_aa: CASSLYSRSSSNENYGYTF

d_call: TRBD2
j_call: TRBJ2-3
clone_size: many
v_call: TRBV28
cdr3_nt: TGTGCCAGCCGACCGGGGGGGCCTCCAGATACGCAGTATTTT
cdr3_aa: CASRPGGPPDTQYF

d_call: -
j_call: TRBJ2-1
clone_size: many
v_call: TRBV6-1
cdr3_nt: TGTGCCAGCAGTGAAGCGGGGGGCTACAATGAGCAGTTCTTC
cdr3_aa: CASSEAGGYNEQFF

d_call: -
j_call: TRBJ2-7
clone_size: -
v_call: TRBV5-6
cdr3_nt: TGTGCCAGCAGCTTCTCTCCGGCCAACGAGCAGTACTTC
cdr3_aa: CASSFSPANEQYF

d_call: -
j_call: TRBJ1-2
clone_size: -
v_call: TRBV12-3/TRBV12-4
cdr3_nt: TGTGCCAGCACCTTACGGGACGGCTATGGCTACACCTTC
cdr3_aa: CASTLRDGYGYTF

d_call: TRBD1
j_call: TRBJ2-3
clone_size: -
v_call: TRBV28
cdr3_nt: TGTGCCAGCAGAGCTCCTCCCGGGACAGAGAATACGCAGTATTTT
cdr3_aa: CASRAPPGTENTQYF